This TCR beta chain appears in the sequencing data of a study of OX40 agonist ivuxolimab in advanced cancers. Whole-study context: Patients achieving partial responses numbered three: one hepatocellular carcinoma case and two cutaneous melanoma cases. Points from the study as a whole: Averaged across samples, CD8+ T cells carried more expanded clones than CD4+ did.

Germline V gene lookup returns CDR1 SGHVS and CDR2 FQNEAQ. The CDR3 runs to 14 residues. Trimming shortened V by 3 bases and J by 0 bases, and 9 bases separated the two germline ends. TCRdb's table, derived via immunoSEQ multiplex PCR, lists solely in-frame clones and lacks some. The sample lists under 90,000 clones; less than 95% were seen once. Remarks on this clone: Its specificity is unknown.

The material sequenced was CD4+ or CD8+ T cells sorted from blood, taken in a trial of the OX40 agonist ivuxolimab. This TCR was sampled from an adult with an advanced solid tumor such as melanoma, head and neck, liver or kidney cancer. This sequence joins TRBV7-8 and TRBJ2-7; TRBD1 is a possible D gene (6 bases). In DNA form, the CDR3 reads TGTGCCAGCAGCTTGGGACACAGCTCCTACGAGCAGTACTTC. Translation gives CASSLGHSSYEQYF.